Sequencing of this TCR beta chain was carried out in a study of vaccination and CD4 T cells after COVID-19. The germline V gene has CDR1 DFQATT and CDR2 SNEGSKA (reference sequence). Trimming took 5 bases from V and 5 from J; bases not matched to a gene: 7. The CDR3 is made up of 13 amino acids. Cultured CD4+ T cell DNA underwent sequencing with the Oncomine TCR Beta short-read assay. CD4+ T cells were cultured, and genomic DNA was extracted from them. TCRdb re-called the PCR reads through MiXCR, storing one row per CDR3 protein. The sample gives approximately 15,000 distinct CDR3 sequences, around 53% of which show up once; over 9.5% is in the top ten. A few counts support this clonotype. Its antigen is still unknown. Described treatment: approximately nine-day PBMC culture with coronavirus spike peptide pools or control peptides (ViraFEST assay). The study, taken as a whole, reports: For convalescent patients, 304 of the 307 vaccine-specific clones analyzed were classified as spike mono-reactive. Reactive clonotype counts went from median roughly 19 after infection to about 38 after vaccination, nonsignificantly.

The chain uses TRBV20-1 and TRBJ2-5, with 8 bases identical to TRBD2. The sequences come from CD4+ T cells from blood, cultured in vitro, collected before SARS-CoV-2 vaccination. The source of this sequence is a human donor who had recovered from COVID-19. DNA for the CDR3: TGCAGTGCTCTCACCCCGGGAGGGGAGACCCAGTACTTC. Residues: CSALTPGGETQYF.